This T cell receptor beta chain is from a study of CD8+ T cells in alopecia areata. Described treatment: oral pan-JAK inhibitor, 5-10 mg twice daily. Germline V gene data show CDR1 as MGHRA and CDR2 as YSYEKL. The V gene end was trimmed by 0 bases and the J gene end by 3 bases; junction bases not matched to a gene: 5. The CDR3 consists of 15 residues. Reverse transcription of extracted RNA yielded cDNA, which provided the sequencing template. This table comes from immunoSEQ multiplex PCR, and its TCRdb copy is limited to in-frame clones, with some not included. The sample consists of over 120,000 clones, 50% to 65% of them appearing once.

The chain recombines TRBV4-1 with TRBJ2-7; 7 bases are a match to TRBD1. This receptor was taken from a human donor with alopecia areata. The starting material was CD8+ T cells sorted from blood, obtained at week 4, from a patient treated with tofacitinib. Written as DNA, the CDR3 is TGCGCCAGCAGCCAAGATCCGGACAGGTACTACGAGCAGTACTTC. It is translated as CASSQDPDRYYEQYF.